This TCR beta chain was identified during a study of blood T cells in healthy people across ages. Overall study results and limits: Naive T cell percentage and TCR beta diversity correlated strongly. Donor CMV infection status was unknown, possibly confounding age-related changes in expanded clonotypes.

A second PCR, run for about 7 to 11 cycles, used a sample-barcoded 5' primer plus a J-beta primer mix. MiXCR was run by TCRdb on the 5' RACE reads, yielding one entry per CDR3 protein. The table records about 680,000 distinct CDR3 sequences, about 52% of them present only once. The V end lost 0 bases, the J end lost 0 bases, and 6 bases lay between the germline ends. CDR1 DFQATT and CDR2 SNEGSKA come from the germline V gene (reference sequence). The CDR3 length is 14 residues. As for this clonotype: Antigen: not known.

There were healthy Caucasian individuals from Russia, aged roughly 6 to 95, serving as donors. The source material was blood. This chain links TRBV20-1 with TRBJ2-4; D is unresolved. The TCR was taken from an older woman in good health. CDR3 sequence: CSARDLLAKNIQYF. Here the CDR3 DNA reads TGCAGTGCTAGAGATTTGCTAGCCAAAAACATTCAGTACTTC.